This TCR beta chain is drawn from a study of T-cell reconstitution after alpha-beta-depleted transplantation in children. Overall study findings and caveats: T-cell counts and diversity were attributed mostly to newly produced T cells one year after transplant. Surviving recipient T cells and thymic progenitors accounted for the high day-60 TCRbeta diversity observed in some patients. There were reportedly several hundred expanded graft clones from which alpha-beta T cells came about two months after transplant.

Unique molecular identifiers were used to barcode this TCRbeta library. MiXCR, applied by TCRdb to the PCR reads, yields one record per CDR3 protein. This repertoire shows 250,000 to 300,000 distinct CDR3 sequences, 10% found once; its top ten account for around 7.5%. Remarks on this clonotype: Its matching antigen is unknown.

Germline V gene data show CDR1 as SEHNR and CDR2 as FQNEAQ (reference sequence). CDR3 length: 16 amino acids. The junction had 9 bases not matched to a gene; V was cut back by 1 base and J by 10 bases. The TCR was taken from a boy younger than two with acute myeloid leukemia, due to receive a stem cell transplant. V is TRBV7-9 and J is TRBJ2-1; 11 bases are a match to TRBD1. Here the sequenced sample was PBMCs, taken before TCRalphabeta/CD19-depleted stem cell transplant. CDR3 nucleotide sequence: TGTGCCAGCAGCTTAGTGGGACAGGGGGTTTTTAGGGAGCAGTTCTTC. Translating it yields CASSLVGQGVFREQFF.